The rows below give T cell receptor beta chains drawn from one sample of a study of early T cells in non-severe SARS-CoV-2 infection. TCRdb itself ran the 5' RACE reads through MiXCR, one entry per CDR3 protein. The sample shows about 50,000 distinct CDR3 sequences, less than 9.5% of them seen only once. The source material was whole blood, sampled at baseline. The receptors here all came from an adult who was a healthcare worker with PCR-confirmed SARS-CoV-2 infection or an uninfected control (not recorded which). Each CDR3 is given with its conserved first and last residue.

V: TRBV12-3/TRBV12-4
J: TRBJ2-7
CDR3: CASSWTGPSGEQYF

V: TRBV28
J: TRBJ2-7
CDR3: CASSDRTSGAFGQYF

V: TRBV5-1
J: TRBJ2-3
CDR3: CASRIGTDTQYF

V: TRBV29-1
J: TRBJ2-1
CDR3: CSVVPSADEQFF

V: TRBV6-1
J: TRBJ1-6
CDR3: CASSEGTGRPPLHF

V: TRBV20-1
J: TRBJ2-7
CDR3: CSAPGFGGSYEQYF

V: TRBV3-1
J: TRBJ2-7
CDR3: CASRHRDEQYF

V: TRBV5-4
J: TRBJ2-5
CDR3: CASSLQPGQETQYF

V: TRBV7-9
J: TRBJ1-2
CDR3: CASSDSGRFYYTF

V: TRBV11-2
J: TRBJ2-1
CDR3: CASSLNRPFF

V: TRBV4-1
J: TRBJ2-1
CDR3: CASSLLGSHNEQFF

V: TRBV29-1
J: TRBJ2-2
CDR3: CSAGTSHGELFF

V: TRBV20-1
J: TRBJ1-4
CDR3: CSAPRDGSTNEKLFF

V: TRBV7-9
J: TRBJ2-2
CDR3: CASPKRLASNTGELFF

V: TRBV5-5
J: TRBJ2-1
CDR3: CASSLFRGSYNEQFF

V: TRBV12-3/TRBV12-4
J: TRBJ2-7
CDR3: CASSLGGRLVSEQYF

V: TRBV5-1
J: TRBJ1-1
CDR3: CASSANRGNTEAFF

V: TRBV5-1
J: TRBJ2-3
CDR3: CASSPGLAGSSDTQYF

V: TRBV7-9
J: TRBJ1-5
CDR3: CASSDVGQPQHF